The present TCR beta chain was sequenced within a study of CD8 T cells in Susac syndrome. Broader study findings: As the study acknowledged, the number of individuals in its TCR sequencing and HLA analysis was relatively small.

Reverse transcription of 0.5 to 1 ug RNA was carried out with random hexamers. TCRdb processed the immunoSEQ multiplex PCR reads anew with MiXCR; each CDR3 protein has one entry. The repertoire holds 40,000 to 55,000 distinct CDR3 sequences, with around 92% as singletons. The V gene's germline CDR1 is SGHTA and CDR2 FQGNSA. The CDR3 length is 15 residues. With V trimmed by 4 bases and J by 1 base, 1 base remained unmatched. To note about this clonotype: Its specificity is not known.

The rearrangement joins TRBV7-2 to TRBJ2-5, with 12 bases that match TRBD2. This sequence was found in a human donor in good health. The source material was CD8+ T cells from PBMCs. CDR3 residues: CASSSSGRAQETQYF. The CDR3 nucleotides are TGTGCCAGCAGCTCTAGCGGGAGGGCCCAAGAGACCCAGTACTTC. Full variable domain (rest looked up from reference TRBV7-2 and TRBJ2-5): GAGVSQSPSNKVTEKGKDVELRCDPISGHTALYWYRQSLGQGLEFLIYFQGNSAPDKSGLPSDRFSAERTGGSVSTLTIQRTQQEDSAVYLCASSSSGRAQETQYFGPGTRLLVL.